This T cell receptor (beta chain) originates from a study of control samples from healthy donors and cancer patients. Germline V CDR1 and CDR2: LNHNV, YYDKDF (reference sequence). The CDR3 is 17 residues long. V shed 0 bases, J shed 5 bases, and the junction held 6 bases outside the gene matches. TCRdb keeps only in-frame clones here, not all; method: immunoSEQ multiplex PCR. The table lists 150,000 to 200,000 clones, approximately 90% of them singletons. Input material: blood. This clonotype was sampled from a man under 40 in good health. The chain is built from TRBV15 and TRBJ2-3; TRBD2 agrees at 12 bases. The CDR3 here is CATSRDRQTSGGDTQYF. CDR3 sequence (DNA): TGTGCCACCAGCAGAGATCGTCAGACTAGCGGGGGAGATACGCAGTATTTT.